Given below is one T cell receptor beta chain in context. Its antigen remains unidentified. This specimen belongs to a study of PD-1 blockade in mismatch repair-deficient tumors. Study-wide context: Patients had 12 to 13 mismatch repair-deficient cancer types and were previously treated and progressing.

Findings and caveats of the study: Rapid post-treatment expansion, then contraction, generally preceding radiologic response, marked tumor-resident clones.

Assay used: immunoSEQ multiplex PCR; TCRdb lists only in-frame clones, some missing. This table has tens of thousands of clones, 70% to 85% appearing once. A few pembrolizumab responders had their TCRs sequenced. This sequence was found in an adult with mismatch repair-deficient cancer. The specimen was peripheral blood, collected 2 weeks after starting pembrolizumab.

DNA of the CDR3: TGTGCCAGCTCAGGGACACAGAACACTGAAGCTTTCTTT. This gives the protein CASSGTQNTEAFF. The gene calls are TRBV18 and TRBJ1-1; weak D call: TRBD1 (6 bases). Trimming removed 5 bases at V and 1 base at J, with 8 bases between. The V gene's germline CDR1 is KGHSH and CDR2 LQKENI. There are 13 residues in the CDR3. Together with reference TRBV18 and TRBJ1-1, the CDR3 gives the full variable domain: NAGVMQNPRHLVRRRGQEARLRCSPMKGHSHVYWYRQLPEEGLKFMVYLQKENIIDESGMPKERFSAEFPKEGPSILRIQQVVRGDSAAYFCASSGTQNTEAFFGQGTRLTVV.